The sequence of this T cell receptor beta chain was determined in a study of CD8 T cells in Susac syndrome. In the study overall: Patients with Susac syndrome were therapy-naive, treated with corticosteroids, or treated with intravenous immunoglobulin alone when blood was collected.

CDR1 and CDR2 (germline): LGHNT, FRNRAP. V lost 6 bases and J lost 7, with 13 bases in between. The CDR3 is 13 amino acids. Reverse transcription of about 0.45 to 1 ug RNA was performed with random hexamers. immunoSEQ multiplex PCR amplified TCR beta CDR3 across 54 Vbeta, 13 Jbeta. TCRdb fed the immunoSEQ multiplex PCR reads into MiXCR, producing one record per CDR3 protein. Of 100,000 or so distinct CDR3 sequences listed, around 96% are singletons. The diagnostic criteria were recently defined, and patients with Susac syndrome met them for definite or probable disease. TEMRA cells were enriched by FACS, while CD8+ and CD4+ T cells were obtained through a negative isolation that was performed magnetically.

The receptor's source is a human donor with Susac syndrome. Sample: CD8+ T cells from PBMCs. V gene TRBV12-5 combines with J gene TRBJ1-5; D ambiguous. CDR3 in amino acids: CASGREFGQPQHF. The DNA for the CDR3 is TGTGCTAGTGGCCGAGAGTTCGGACAGCCCCAGCATTTT. The variable domain in full, completed from reference TRBV12-5 and TRBJ1-5, reads DARVTQTPRHKVTEMGQEVTMRCQPILGHNTVFWYRQTMMQGLELLAYFRNRAPLDDSGMPKDRFSAEMPDATLATLKIQPSEPRDSAVYFCASGREFGQPQHFGDGTRLSIL.